This T cell receptor beta chain originates from a study of regulatory T cells in long-lasting Graves disease. Study results and limitations: With persistent disease, TRBV28, TRBJ1-2 and TRBJ2-5 were the favored segments. Persistent-disease Graves' patients showed less TCR diversity than new cases.

The length of the CDR3 is 19 residues. Germline V gives CDR1 MGHRA, CDR2 YSYEKL. Trimming took off 3 bases at V and 0 bases at J, with 20 bases between the two ends. CDR3-region Arm-PCR and iRepertoire HTBI primers produced the TCR beta libraries. Original processing notes: Segment identification across samples yielded about 60 TRBV and approximately 15 TRBJ segments. One entry per CDR3 protein results from TCRdb running MiXCR on the multiplex PCR reads. TCRdb, not the authors, supplied the V and J calls. The sample lists around 400,000 distinct CDR3 sequences, around 15% occurring once. Time point noted: newly diagnosed GD, antithyroid drugs for less than 3 months. PBMC RNA served as the TCR library source. Notes on this clonotype: Its antigen is not identified.

Sequencing was performed on peripheral blood mononuclear cells (PBMCs), taken at new diagnosis, from a patient treated with antithyroid drugs. The clonotype was recovered from a female donor with Graves disease. The chain links TRBV4-1 to TRBJ2-2; D might be TRBD2 (5 bases). The CDR3 reads CASSHPSPRDNTNTGELFF. The DNA for the CDR3 is TGCGCCAGCAGCCATCCCTCCCCTCGGGATAACACGAACACCGGGGAGCTGTTTTTT.